The 29 T cell receptor beta chains in this list originate from one sample, sequenced in a study of shared T cell receptors in the human thymus. The table came from immunoSEQ multiplex PCR; TCRdb's copy has only in-frame clones and leaves some out. The sample has about 660,000 clones, roughly 90% seen once. These data also featured in a second study, about human thymus T cells.

The source material was thymocytes. The receptors were sampled from a boy in the first two years of life with a congenital heart defect.

The rearrangement joins TRBV27 to TRBJ1-5; 8 nucleotides line up with TRBD1. Germline-derived CDR1 and CDR2 are MNHEY and SMNVEV (reference sequence). The CDR3 consists of 13 residues. Trimming at V came to 5 bases and at J to 7 bases, leaving 4 bases not matched to a gene. DNA for the CDR3: TGTGCCAGCAGTGCCACAGGGGGACAGCCCCAGCATTTT. It encodes CASSATGGQPQHF.

The chain recombines TRBV6-5 with TRBJ2-7; D might be TRBD2 (5 bases). This CDR3 is built from 13 residues. Germline CDR1 MNHEY, CDR2 SVGAGI. V was pared by 10 bases and J by 5 bases, with 18 bases between. In DNA form, the CDR3 reads TGTGCCACCTCCCTCCGCGGGCTAGACGAGCAGTACTTC. Translation: CATSLRGLDEQYF.

This chain joins TRBV5-1 and TRBJ1-1; D is perhaps TRBD1 (6 bases). V was trimmed by 3 bases and J by 4 bases, leaving 19 bases between them. CDR3 size: 16 residues. The germline V gene has CDR1 SGHRS and CDR2 YFSETQ. CDR3 in amino acids: CASSYGGAGGGTEAFF. The DNA of the CDR3 is TGCGCCAGCAGCTACGGGGGGGCGGGTGGAGGCACTGAAGCTTTCTTT.

J is TRBJ2-3 and V is TRBV7-2, with 7 bases matching TRBD2. The CDR3 has 18 amino acids. The trim removed 4 bases at V and 6 bases at J, leaving 19 bases unmatched. Per germline, CDR1 SGHTA and CDR2 FQGNSA. The CDR3 nucleotides read TGTGCCAGCAGCTCCGAGGAGGCTCAAAGAGCGGGGCCGGATACGCAGTATTTT. Amino acid sequence: CASSSEEAQRAGPDTQYF.

The CDR3 loop is CASSSDSTSTDTQYF. In DNA, the CDR3 is TGTGCCAGCAGTTCTGACTCCACTAGCACAGATACGCAGTATTTT. V is TRBV27 and J is TRBJ2-3, with D unclear. CDR1 and CDR2 from the germline V gene are MNHEY and SMNVEV (reference sequence). V lost 4 bases to trimming and J lost 0 bases, with 11 bases between them. The CDR3 is 15 residues long.

This sequence joins TRBV4-1 and TRBJ2-2; TRBD1 agrees at 8 bases. Per germline, CDR1 MGHRA and CDR2 YSYEKL. This CDR3 is built from 16 residues. With 0 bases clipped from V and 7 bases from J, the junction kept 7 bases outside the gene matches. The CDR3 region is CASSQDSRGRIGELFF. DNA for the CDR3: TGCGCCAGCAGCCAAGATAGCAGGGGGCGAATCGGGGAGCTGTTTTTT.

The rearrangement joins TRBV6-6 to TRBJ1-1; TRBD1 matches at 8 bases. Germline V gene sequence: CDR1 MNHNY, CDR2 SVGAGI (reference sequence). V trimming: 4 bases; J trimming: 0 bases; junction bases outside the gene matches: 7. The CDR3 covers 16 residues. DNA for the CDR3: TGTGCCAGCAGTTGGACAGGGCCCCGATTGAACACTGAAGCTTTCTTT. This sequence encodes CASSWTGPRLNTEAFF.

Note on this clone: A junction end diverges from the germline sequence, so it may reflect a read error. The chain is built from TRBV6-5 and TRBJ1-3; 9 nucleotides align to TRBD1. Germline values: CDR1 MNHEY, CDR2 SVGAGI. The CDR3 is 16 amino acids. CDR3 nucleotide sequence: TGTGCCAGCAGTCACTCCCGGGACAGGGAGACGGACACCATATATTTT. Its translation: CASSHSRDRETDTIYF.

The V gene is TRBV5-1, the J gene TRBJ2-5; D may be TRBD1 (6 bases). Germline V lookup: CDR1 SGHRS, CDR2 YFSETQ. The CDR3 is 14 residues long. Trimming shortened V by 0 bases and J by 4 bases, and 10 bases separated the two germline ends. CDR3 in DNA: TGCGCCAGCAGCTTGGACCCAGGGGCAGAGACCCAGTACTTC. Translating gives CASSLDPGAETQYF.

The chain joins TRBV12-5 to TRBJ2-7; the D gene is possibly TRBD1 (7 bases). V lost 6 bases, J lost 3 bases, and 21 bases lay in between. Germline CDR1 is LGHNT and CDR2 is FRNRAP. This CDR3 is built from 16 residues. CDR3 DNA sequence: TGTGCTAGTGGCCAACTCCAGGGGGGCGAGATCTACGAGCAGTACTTC. This codes for CASGQLQGGEIYEQYF.

This clone was observed a handful of times. V usage is TRBV4-3 and J usage is TRBJ2-7, with a possible D match to TRBD1 (6 bases). Trimming cost V 3 bases and J 2 bases, with 14 bases left between them. This CDR3 is 15 amino acids long. The germline V gene encodes CDR1 LGHNA and CDR2 YSLEER. CDR3 nucleotide sequence: TGCGCCAGCAGCCATGCCGGGACATCGCCCTACGAGCAGTACTTC. As protein: CASSHAGTSPYEQYF.

This chain uses TRBV4-3 with TRBJ2-5, with TRBD2 identical over 11 bases. The assigned J gene may be wrong: the sequence end matches TRBJ2-7 better. In germline, CDR1 is LGHNA, CDR2 YSLEER. There are 17 residues in the CDR3. The CDR3 DNA reads as TGCGCCAGCAGCCAAGGGAGGGCCACTAGCGGGAGAGTCGAGCAGTACTTC. It specifies CASSQGRATSGRVEQYF.

The rearrangement links TRBV4-3 to TRBJ2-5; a possible D gene is TRBD2 (5 bases). V dropped 0 bases and J dropped 3 bases, with 17 bases sitting between them. This CDR3 comprises 17 residues. Germline V gene sequence: CDR1 LGHNA, CDR2 YSLEER. The CDR3 is CASSQERRAGREETQYF. The CDR3 nucleotides are TGCGCCAGCAGCCAAGAACGGCGTGCGGGCCGGGAAGAGACCCAGTACTTC.

The V gene is TRBV27, the J gene TRBJ1-1; weak D call: TRBD1 (5 bases). The V gene's germline CDR1 is MNHEY and CDR2 SMNVEV (reference sequence). Trimming removed 6 bases at V and 1 base at J, with 18 bases between. The CDR3 runs 16 residues. CDR3 in DNA: TGTGCCAGCAGCCGGATCAGGGAGGGAGGGAACACTGAAGCTTTCTTT. This translates into CASSRIREGGNTEAFF.

V usage is TRBV5-4 and J usage is TRBJ1-2; TRBD1 matches at 10 bases. From germline, CDR1 is SGHNT and CDR2 YYREEE (reference sequence). The CDR3 runs to 18 residues. V shed 0 bases and J 0 bases; nucleotides not matched to a gene: 8. The CDR3 DNA follows: TGTGCCAGCAGCTTGGGGACGGGGACAGGGGCCGCTAACTATGGCTACACCTTC. It encodes CASSLGTGTGAANYGYTF.

V usage is TRBV5-4 and J usage is TRBJ2-5; 14 bases line up with TRBD2. The CDR3 contains 15 residues. The V gene end was trimmed by 2 bases and the J gene end by 4 bases; junction bases not matched to a gene: 1. Germline V gives CDR1 SGHNT, CDR2 YYREEE (reference sequence). DNA of the CDR3: TGTGCCAGCAGCTTCGGGACTAGCGGGAGAGAGACCCAGTACTTC. It is translated as CASSFGTSGRETQYF. Full variable domain (outside the CDR3, taken from reference TRBV5-4 and TRBJ2-5): ETGVTQSPTHLIKTRGQQVTLRCSSQSGHNTVSWYQQALGQGPQFIFQYYREEENGRGNFPPRFSGLQFPNYSSELNVNALELDDSALYLCASSFGTSGRETQYFGPGTRLLVL.

This chain connects TRBV6-5 to TRBJ1-2; D is ambiguous. The CDR3 has 13 residues. CDR1 is MNHEY and CDR2 is SVGAGI in the germline V gene. With 4 bases removed from V and 5 bases from J, the gap between germline ends came to 11 bases. In nucleotides, the CDR3 is TGTGCCAGCAGTTCCAAGACAAGTTATGGCTACACCTTC. As protein: CASSSKTSYGYTF.

The chain couples TRBV7-8 to TRBJ2-1; TRBD2 matches 16 bases. V was pared by 5 bases and J by 0 bases, with 7 bases of the junction left unmatched. The CDR3 spans 19 residues. Germline CDR1 is SGHVS and CDR2 is FQNEAQ. In DNA, the CDR3 is TGTGCCAGCAGCGATGGGACTAGCGGGAGGGGAAGCTCCTACAATGAGCAGTTCTTC. Its translation is CASSDGTSGRGSSYNEQFF.

The V gene is TRBV10-3, the J gene TRBJ1-5; D call uncertain. Trimming took off 0 bases at V and 5 bases at J, with 14 bases between the two ends. Per the germline V gene, CDR1 is ENHRY and CDR2 is SYGVKD. The CDR3 is made up of 16 amino acids. As DNA, the CDR3 is TGTGCCATCAGTGAGTCGCGGAGAGGGAGGGATCAGCCCCAGCATTTT. Its translation is CAISESRRGRDQPQHF.

V usage is TRBV27 and J usage is TRBJ2-4; 11 bases match TRBD2. This CDR3 spans 16 amino acids. V shed 5 bases, J shed 4 bases, and the junction held 7 bases outside the gene matches. CDR1 and CDR2 from the germline V gene are MNHEY and SMNVEV (reference sequence). CDR3 bases: TGTGCCAGCAGTCTAGCTAGCGGGAGGACAAAAAACATTCAGTACTTC. It yields the protein CASSLASGRTKNIQYF.

Details on this clone: It is likely a read error, because the conserved phenylalanine at the end of the CDR3 is missing. This chain connects TRBV11-2 to TRBJ2-7, with a possible D match to TRBD2 (7 bases). Per the germline V gene, CDR1 is SGHAT and CDR2 is FQNNGV. The CDR3 covers 14 residues. Trimming removed 4 bases at V and 3 bases at J, with 13 bases between. The CDR3 sequence: CASSSQGRDYEQYL. CDR3 coding DNA: TGTGCCAGCAGCTCCCAGGGGAGGGACTACGAGCAGTACCTC.

V gene TRBV4-1 combines with J gene TRBJ2-1; 11 positions match TRBD2. The CDR3 length is 17 residues. V lost 5 bases, J lost 4 bases, and 10 bases stayed unmatched. Germline lookup yields CDR1 MGHRA and CDR2 YSYEKL. CDR3 loop: CASSETSGSLLYNEQFF. The CDR3 coding sequence is TGCGCCAGCAGCGAAACTAGCGGGAGTCTATTATACAATGAGCAGTTCTTC.

This clone came up once. The rearrangement links TRBV7-9 to TRBJ2-3, with D unclear. This CDR3 is 12 amino acids long. Germline CDR1 SEHNR, CDR2 FQNEAQ (reference sequence). The V gene lost 5 bases and the J gene lost 3 bases, with 6 bases spanning the gap. The CDR3 protein is CASSTQTDTQYF. The CDR3 nucleotides read TGTGCCAGCAGCACCCAGACAGATACGCAGTATTTT.

This sequence joins TRBV6-6 and TRBJ2-7, with 7 bases matching TRBD1. The germline CDR1 and CDR2 sequences are MNHNY and SVGAGI (reference sequence). This CDR3 spans 15 amino acids. Trimming removed 8 bases from V and 2 bases from J; junction bases left unmatched: 12. CDR3 sequence (DNA): TGTGCCAGCCGAGGATTGACAGGGCTCCCCTACGAGCAGTACTTC. This encodes CASRGLTGLPYEQYF.

The rearrangement links TRBV5-6 to TRBJ2-1; D possibly corresponds to TRBD1 (6 bases). The germline V and J ends were trimmed by 3 bases and 0 bases, with 10 bases remaining between them. The CDR3 runs 15 residues. Germline assignment: CDR1 SGHDT and CDR2 YYEEEE. The CDR3 nucleotides are TGTGCCAGCAGCTCGGAGGACAGCTCCTACAATGAGCAGTTCTTC. This encodes CASSSEDSSYNEQFF.

This chain links TRBV2 with TRBJ2-7; 12 bases are a match to TRBD1. Germline CDR1 is SNHLY and CDR2 is FYNNEI. V lost 7 bases and J lost 4; bases outside the gene matches: 5. This CDR3 is 14 amino acids long. CDR3 nucleotide sequence: TGTGCCAGCACACCGGGACAGGGGGCTTACGAGCAGTACTTC. Protein: CASTPGQGAYEQYF.

This CDR3 reads CAISESGLAGGDEQFF. Written as DNA, the CDR3 is TGTGCCATCAGTGAGTCTGGGCTAGCGGGAGGTGATGAGCAGTTCTTC. The genes are TRBV10-3 and TRBJ2-1; 11 bases align to TRBD2. Germline CDR1 is ENHRY and CDR2 is SYGVKD. The CDR3 consists of 16 residues. J was trimmed by 8 bases and V by 0 bases; bases with no gene match: 6.

V is TRBV5-1 and J is TRBJ2-2, with D possibly TRBD2 on 7 matching bases. V lost 2 bases, J lost 6 bases, and 17 bases lay in between. The CDR3 runs to 16 residues. The germline V gene has CDR1 SGHRS and CDR2 YFSETQ. The CDR3 reads CASSFKGGVNPGELFF. DNA for the CDR3: TGCGCCAGCAGCTTCAAGGGGGGGGTTAACCCCGGGGAGCTGTTTTTT.

V and J are TRBV19 and TRBJ2-7, with 9 bases identical to TRBD1. CDR3 length: 14 amino acids. The V gene end was trimmed by 3 bases and the J gene end by 4 bases; junction bases not matched to a gene: 4. From germline, CDR1 is LNHDA and CDR2 SQIVND (reference sequence). The CDR3 region has the DNA TGTGCCAGTAGTATGGGACAGGGCCTTTACGAGCAGTACTTC. Its translation is CASSMGQGLYEQYF. The variable domain in full, with the rest retrieved from reference TRBV19 and TRBJ2-7, is DGGITQSPKYLFRKEGQNVTLSCEQNLNHDAMYWYRQDPGQGLRLIYYSQIVNDFQKGDIAEGYSVSREKKESFPLTVTSAQKNPTAFYLCASSMGQGLYEQYFGPGTRLTVT.